One TCR beta chain is described in this entry. These data originate in a study of blood T cell repertoires in COVID-19. Study context: Italy, Spain and the United States were the sources of the convalescent and acute COVID-19 samples. The analysed material was cDNA or gDNA that came from T cells, B-cell-depleted T cells, or PBMCs.

The data were produced by immunoSEQ multiplex PCR, yet TCRdb's version contains in-frame clones alone and is incomplete. The sample comprises around 160,000 clones, more than 75% of which are singletons, and around 1.3% rests with the top ten. Cohorts were determined from participant-reported clinical history. CDR3 length: 17 amino acids. This TCR came from a woman aged 30 to 39 with acute COVID-19. Material for sequencing was PBMCs or T cells enriched from blood (not recorded which). The J gene is TRBJ1-5, the V gene TRBV7-5; the D call in the table, TRBD1, was not verified against the DNA. TRBV7-5 is a documented pseudogene. This chain's CDR3 is CARRKKPGSYSNQPQHF. CDR3 sequence (DNA): TGTGCCAGAAGAAAAAAACCAGGCAGTTATAGCAATCAGCCCCAGCATTTT.